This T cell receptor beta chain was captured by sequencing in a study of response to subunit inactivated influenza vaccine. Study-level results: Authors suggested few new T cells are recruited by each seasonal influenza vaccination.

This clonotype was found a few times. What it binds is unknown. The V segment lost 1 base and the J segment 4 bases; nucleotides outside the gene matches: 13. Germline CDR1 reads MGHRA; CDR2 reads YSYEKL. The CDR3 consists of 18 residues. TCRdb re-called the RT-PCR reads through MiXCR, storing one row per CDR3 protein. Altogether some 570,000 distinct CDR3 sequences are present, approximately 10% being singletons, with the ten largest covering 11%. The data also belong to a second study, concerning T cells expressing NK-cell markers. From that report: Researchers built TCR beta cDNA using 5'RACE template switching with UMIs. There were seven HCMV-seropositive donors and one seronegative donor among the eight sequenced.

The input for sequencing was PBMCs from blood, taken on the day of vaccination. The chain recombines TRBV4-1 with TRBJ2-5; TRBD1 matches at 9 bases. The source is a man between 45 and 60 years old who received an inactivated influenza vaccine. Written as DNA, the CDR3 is TGCGCCAGCAGCCAAGTTTTAACAGGGGGCCCTTCCGGAGAGACCCAGTACTTC. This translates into CASSQVLTGGPSGETQYF.